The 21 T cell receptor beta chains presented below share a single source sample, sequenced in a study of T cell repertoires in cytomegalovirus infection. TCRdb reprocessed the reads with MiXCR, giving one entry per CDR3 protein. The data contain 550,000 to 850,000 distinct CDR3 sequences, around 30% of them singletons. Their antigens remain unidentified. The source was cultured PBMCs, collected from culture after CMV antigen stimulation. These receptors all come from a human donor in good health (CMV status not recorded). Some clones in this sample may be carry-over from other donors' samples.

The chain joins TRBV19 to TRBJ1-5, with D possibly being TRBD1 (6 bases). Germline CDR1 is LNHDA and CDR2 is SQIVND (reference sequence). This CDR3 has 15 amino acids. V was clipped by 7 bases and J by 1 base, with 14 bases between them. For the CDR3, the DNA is TGTGCCAGTAATAAACAGGGTTTAAGCAATCAGCCCCAGCATTTT. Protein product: CASNKQGLSNQPQHF.

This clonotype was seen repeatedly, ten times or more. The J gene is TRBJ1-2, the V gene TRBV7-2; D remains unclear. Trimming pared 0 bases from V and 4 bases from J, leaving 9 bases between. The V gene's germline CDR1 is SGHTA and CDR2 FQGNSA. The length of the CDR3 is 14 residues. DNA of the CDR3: TGTGCCAGCAGCTTAGCATCTGGCTCCTATGGCTACACCTTC. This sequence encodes CASSLASGSYGYTF.

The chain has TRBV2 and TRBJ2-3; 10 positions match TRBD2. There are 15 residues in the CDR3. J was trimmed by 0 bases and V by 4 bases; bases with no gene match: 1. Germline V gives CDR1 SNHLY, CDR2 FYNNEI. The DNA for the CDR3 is TGTGCCAGCAGTGGACTAGCGGGCAGCACAGATACGCAGTATTTT. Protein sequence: CASSGLAGSTDTQYF.

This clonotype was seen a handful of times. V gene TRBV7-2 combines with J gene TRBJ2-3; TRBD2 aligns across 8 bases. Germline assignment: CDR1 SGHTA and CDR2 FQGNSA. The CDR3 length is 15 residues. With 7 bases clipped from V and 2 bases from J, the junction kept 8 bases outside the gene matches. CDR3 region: CASTYSGIITDTQYF. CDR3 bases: TGTGCCAGCACCTATAGCGGGATTATCACAGATACGCAGTATTTT.

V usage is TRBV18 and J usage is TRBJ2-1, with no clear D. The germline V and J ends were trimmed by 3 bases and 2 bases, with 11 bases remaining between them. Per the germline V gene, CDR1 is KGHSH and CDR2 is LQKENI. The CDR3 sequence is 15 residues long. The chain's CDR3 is CASSPASFTYNEQFF. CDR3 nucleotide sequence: TGTGCCAGCTCACCTGCGTCCTTTACCTACAATGAGCAGTTCTTC. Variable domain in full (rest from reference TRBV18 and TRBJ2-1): NAGVMQNPRHLVRRRGQEARLRCSPMKGHSHVYWYRQLPEEGLKFMVYLQKENIIDESGMPKERFSAEFPKEGPSILRIQQVVRGDSAAYFCASSPASFTYNEQFFGPGTRLTVL.

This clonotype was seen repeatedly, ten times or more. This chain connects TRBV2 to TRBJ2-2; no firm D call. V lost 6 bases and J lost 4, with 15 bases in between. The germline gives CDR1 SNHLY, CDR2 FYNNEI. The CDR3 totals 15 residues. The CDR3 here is CASREPPFLTGELFF. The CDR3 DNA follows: TGTGCCAGCAGGGAACCACCCTTTCTCACCGGGGAGCTGTTTTTT.

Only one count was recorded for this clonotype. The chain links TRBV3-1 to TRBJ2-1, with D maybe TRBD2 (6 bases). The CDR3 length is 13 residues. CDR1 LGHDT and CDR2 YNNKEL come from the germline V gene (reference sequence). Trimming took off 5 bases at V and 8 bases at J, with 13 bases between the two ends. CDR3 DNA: TGTGCCAGCAGCGGGGCGGGAAGGGATGAGCAGTTCTTC. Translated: CASSGAGRDEQFF.

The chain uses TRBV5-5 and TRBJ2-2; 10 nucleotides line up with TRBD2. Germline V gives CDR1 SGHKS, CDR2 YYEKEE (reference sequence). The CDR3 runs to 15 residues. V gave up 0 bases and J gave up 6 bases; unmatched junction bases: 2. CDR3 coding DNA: TGTGCCAGCAGCTTGGGGACTAGCGGAGCCGGGGAGCTGTTTTTT. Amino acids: CASSLGTSGAGELFF.

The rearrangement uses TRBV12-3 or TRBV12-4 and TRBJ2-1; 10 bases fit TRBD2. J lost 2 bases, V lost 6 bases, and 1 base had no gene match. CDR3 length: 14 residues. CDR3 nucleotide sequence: TGTGCCAGCAGAACTAGCGGGGCCTACAATGAGCAGTTCTTC. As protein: CASRTSGAYNEQFF.

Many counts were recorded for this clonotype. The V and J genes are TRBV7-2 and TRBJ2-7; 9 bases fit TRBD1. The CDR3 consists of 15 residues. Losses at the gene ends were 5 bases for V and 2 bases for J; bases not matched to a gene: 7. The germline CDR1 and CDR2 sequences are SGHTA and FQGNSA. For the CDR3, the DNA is TGTGCCAGCAGCCGAACCGGGACAGGGACCTACGAGCAGTACTTC. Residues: CASSRTGTGTYEQYF. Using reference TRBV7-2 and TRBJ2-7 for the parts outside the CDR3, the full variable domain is GAGVSQSPSNKVTEKGKDVELRCDPISGHTALYWYRQSLGQGLEFLIYFQGNSAPDKSGLPSDRFSAERTGGSVSTLTIQRTQQEDSAVYLCASSRTGTGTYEQYFGPGTRLTVT.

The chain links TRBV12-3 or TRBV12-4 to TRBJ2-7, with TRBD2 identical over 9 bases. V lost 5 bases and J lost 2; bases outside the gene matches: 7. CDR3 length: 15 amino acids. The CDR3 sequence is CASSSWAGGTYEQYF. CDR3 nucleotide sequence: TGTGCCAGCAGTAGCTGGGCGGGAGGGACCTACGAGCAGTACTTC.

The CDR3 bases are TGTGCCAGCAGCCAAGGAGCCGAACTAGCGACTAGCACAGATACGCAGTATTTT. Amino acid sequence: CASSQGAELATSTDTQYF. The chain couples TRBV3-1 to TRBJ2-3; 7 bases line up with TRBD2. Germline trimming cut 1 base from V and 0 bases from J; bases unmatched to any gene: 10. Germline CDR1 is LGHDT and CDR2 is YNNKEL (reference sequence). The CDR3 is 18 residues long.

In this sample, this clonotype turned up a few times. CDR3 coding DNA: TGTGCCAGCAGGACGAAACTGACCGGGGAGCTGTTTTTT. The encoded protein is CASRTKLTGELFF. This chain connects TRBV11-2 to TRBJ2-2; no firm D call. Germline CDR1 SGHAT, CDR2 FQNNGV. The germline V and J ends were trimmed by 6 bases and 5 bases, with 10 bases remaining between them. The CDR3 extends over 13 amino acids.

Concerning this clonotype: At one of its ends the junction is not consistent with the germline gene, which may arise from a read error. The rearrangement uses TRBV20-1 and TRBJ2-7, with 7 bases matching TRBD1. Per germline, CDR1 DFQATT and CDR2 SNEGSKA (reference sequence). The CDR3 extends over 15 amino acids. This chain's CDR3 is CSARDGAGGSYEQYF. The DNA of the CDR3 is TGCAGTGCCAGAGATGGGGCAGGGGGCTCCTACGAGCAGTACTTC.

Here the CDR3 reads CSARDASRQTQYF. CDR3 coding DNA: TGCAGTGCTAGAGACGCTTCTAGGCAGACCCAGTACTTC. The chain carries TRBV20-1 and TRBJ2-5; no reliable D call. The V gene's germline CDR1 is DFQATT and CDR2 SNEGSKA (reference sequence). The germline V and J ends were trimmed by 0 bases and 6 bases, with 11 bases remaining between them. The CDR3 is 13 residues long.

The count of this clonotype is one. The CDR3 region has the DNA TGTGCCAGCAGTTTATCCTATGGAGATACGCAGTATTTT. Translated: CASSLSYGDTQYF. This sequence joins TRBV27 and TRBJ2-3; no firm D call. Trimming shortened V by 0 bases and J by 5 bases, and 6 bases separated the two germline ends. This CDR3 has 13 amino acids. The germline CDR1 and CDR2 sequences are MNHEY and SMNVEV (reference sequence).

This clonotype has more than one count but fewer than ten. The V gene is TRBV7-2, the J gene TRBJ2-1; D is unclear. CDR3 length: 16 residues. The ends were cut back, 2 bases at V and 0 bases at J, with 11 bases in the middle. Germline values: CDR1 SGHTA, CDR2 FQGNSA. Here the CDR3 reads CASSLYAGASYNEQFF. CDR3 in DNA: TGTGCCAGCAGCTTATACGCAGGCGCCTCCTACAATGAGCAGTTCTTC.

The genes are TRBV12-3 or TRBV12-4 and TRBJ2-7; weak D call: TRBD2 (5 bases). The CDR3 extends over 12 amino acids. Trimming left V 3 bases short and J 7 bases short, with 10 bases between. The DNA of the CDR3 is TGTGCCAGCAGTTTTTCCGGGATTGAGCAGTACTTC. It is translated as CASSFSGIEQYF.

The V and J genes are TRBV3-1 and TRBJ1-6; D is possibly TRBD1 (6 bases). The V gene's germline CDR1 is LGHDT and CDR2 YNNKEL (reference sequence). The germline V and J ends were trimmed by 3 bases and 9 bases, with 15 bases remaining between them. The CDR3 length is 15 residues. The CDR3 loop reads CASSHGTPGGSPLHF. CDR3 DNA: TGTGCCAGCAGCCACGGGACACCCGGGGGTTCACCCCTCCACTTT.

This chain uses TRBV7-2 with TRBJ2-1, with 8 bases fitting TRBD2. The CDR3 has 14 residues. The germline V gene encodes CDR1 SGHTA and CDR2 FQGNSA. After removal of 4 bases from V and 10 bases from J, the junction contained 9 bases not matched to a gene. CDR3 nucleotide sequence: TGTGCCAGCAGCTACGGACTAGCTCGGGGGGAGCAGTTCTTC. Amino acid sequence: CASSYGLARGEQFF.

CDR3 loop: CSVRDGYEQYF. The CDR3 coding sequence is TGCAGTGTTCGGGACGGCTACGAGCAGTACTTC. The V gene is TRBV20-1, the J gene TRBJ2-7; tentatively, D is TRBD1 or TRBD2 (5 bases each). V lost 7 bases and J 3 bases, leaving 10 bases between the germline ends. Germline V gene sequence: CDR1 DFQATT, CDR2 SNEGSKA (reference sequence). The CDR3 runs to 11 residues.